This T cell receptor (beta chain) is from a study of regulatory T cells in long-lasting Graves disease. Findings of the study overall: New patients shared 800 to 1,000 public clonotypes, and persistent patients shared more, with about 2,500.

Documented time point: persistent/refractory GD, antithyroid drugs over 5 years with positive TRAb. Construction of the TCR library relied on RNA isolated from PBMCs. This CDR3 comprises 15 residues. The V gene lost 5 bases and the J gene lost 3 bases, with 16 bases spanning the gap. This clonotype was counted many times. Its cognate antigen is unknown. Sequencing libraries for TCR beta were prepared with iRepertoire HTBI primers and Arm-PCR of CDR3 regions. Via MiXCR, TCRdb re-called the multiplex PCR reads, giving one row per CDR3 protein. The data show around 460,000 distinct CDR3 sequences, with around a fifth seen just once and around 13% held by the top ten.

The receptor's source is a female donor with Graves disease. The rearrangement links TRBV12-3 or TRBV12-4 to TRBJ1-1; TRBD1 is a possible D gene (6 bases). Sample: peripheral blood mononuclear cells (PBMCs), taken when the disease was refractory, from a patient treated with antithyroid drugs. CDR3 residues: CASSQWTATDTEAFF. The CDR3 DNA reads as TGTGCCAGCAGTCAATGGACAGCGACGGACACTGAAGCTTTCTTT.